The sequence of this T cell receptor (beta chain) was determined in a study of T cell clonality in common variable immunodeficiency. Points from the study as a whole: CVID subjects shared fewer TCRbeta clones than healthy controls did. CVID subjects had higher TCRbeta clonality than healthy controls, most marked in about a third. Common variable immunodeficiency TCR beta sequences reportedly had fewer deletions and N-nucleotide insertions.

The CDR3 covers 15 residues. CDR1 SGHTA and CDR2 FQGTGA come from the germline V gene. V gave up 5 bases and J gave up 3 bases; unmatched junction bases: 6. This clone was seen a few times. The antigen remains unidentified. With the read ending 3 residues before the CDR3 end, the germline J gene is used to fill in that end. Some clones are missing from TCRdb's copy, which holds only in-frame ones; the method was immunoSEQ multiplex PCR. This sample comprises around 30,000 clones, none seen once only. No CVID subject was ill or on immunomodulatory drugs when sampled. Heparinized whole blood, 5 to 8 ml, came from each donor.

V gene TRBV7-3 combines with J gene TRBJ2-3; 9 bases are a match to TRBD1. The sequence was obtained from a human donor with common variable immunodeficiency. Sequences were obtained from peripheral blood mononuclear cells. The CDR3 DNA, read in part, is TGTGCCAGCAGCCCCTTCGGACAGGGGACAGATACG. It yields the protein CASSPFGQGTDT. The complete CDR3 reads CASSPFGQGTDTQYF. The full variable domain, in which reference TRBV7-3 and TRBJ2-3 provide the parts outside the CDR3, is GAGVSQTPSNKVTEKGKYVELRCDPISGHTALYWYRQSLGQGPEFLIYFQGTGAADDSGLPNDRFFAVRPEGSVSTLKIQRTERGDSAVYLCASSPFGQGTDTQYFGPGTRLTVL.